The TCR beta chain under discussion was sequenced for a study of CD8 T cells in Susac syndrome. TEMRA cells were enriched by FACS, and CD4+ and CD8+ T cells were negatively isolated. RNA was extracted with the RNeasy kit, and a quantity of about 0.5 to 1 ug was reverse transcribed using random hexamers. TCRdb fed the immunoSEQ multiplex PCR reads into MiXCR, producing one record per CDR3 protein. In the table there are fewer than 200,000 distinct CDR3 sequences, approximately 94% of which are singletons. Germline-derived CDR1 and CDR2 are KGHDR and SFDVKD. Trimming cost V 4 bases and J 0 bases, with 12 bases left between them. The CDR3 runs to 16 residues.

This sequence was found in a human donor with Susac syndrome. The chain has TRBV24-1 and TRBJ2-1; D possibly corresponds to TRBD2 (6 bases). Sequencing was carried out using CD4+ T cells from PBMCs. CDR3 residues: CATSDPRGSSYNEQFF. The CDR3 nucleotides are TGTGCCACCAGTGACCCCCGGGGGAGCTCCTACAATGAGCAGTTCTTC.